This TCR beta chain was profiled in a study of cytomegalovirus exposure and HLA in healthy donors. V gave up 5 bases and J gave up 0 bases, with 11 bases separating them. The CDR3 is 14 residues long. Per germline, CDR1 GTSNPN and CDR2 SVGIG (reference sequence). PCR primers comprised 60 Vbeta and 13 Jbeta primers. The method was immunoSEQ multiplex PCR; TCRdb's version includes in-frame clones alone and lacks a portion of them. Among about 120,000 clones, 60% to 85% were seen once, and the ten largest hold about 3.3%. The study, taken as a whole, reports: High specificity and sensitivity for cytomegalovirus status were reported for the classifier.

About this clone: Its target is unknown.

The material sequenced was PBMCs. The clonotype comes from a woman in her 30s in good health and CMV-seropositive. V gene TRBV30 combines with J gene TRBJ2-1; D is unresolved. This CDR3 reads CAWCSQSSYNEQFF. For the CDR3, the DNA is TGTGCCTGGTGTAGCCAGAGCTCCTACAATGAGCAGTTCTTC.